These 18 T cell receptor beta chains came from one sample sequenced in a study of monozygotic twins with inflammatory bowel disease. TCRdb reprocessed the 5' RACE reads and reports one entry per CDR3 protein, with no DNA. This sample's table has approximately 100,000 distinct CDR3 sequences. The material sequenced was blood. These receptor sequences come from a human donor with ulcerative colitis or Crohn's disease, or a healthy co-twin of an affected twin (not recorded which).

The V call is TRBV20-1, the J call TRBJ2-1. Germline V gene sequence: CDR1 DFQATT, CDR2 SNEGSKA (reference sequence). This CDR3 spans 12 amino acids. The CDR3 sequence is CSARDLSNEQFF.

The V call is TRBV7-3, the J call TRBJ2-5; TCRdb's assignment of TRBD1 cannot be checked, as there is no DNA. Germline V CDR1 and CDR2: SGHTA, FQGTGA. CDR3 length: 13 residues. CDR3 region: CASSPGSRETQYF.

V usage is TRBV7-9 and J usage is TRBJ2-5; TCRdb gives TRBD1 as the D gene, but with no DNA this cannot be confirmed. Germline V gene sequence: CDR1 SEHNR, CDR2 FQNEAQ (reference sequence). The length of the CDR3 is 15 residues. CDR3 amino acids: CASSLRDTPQETQYF. Using reference TRBV7-9 and TRBJ2-5 for the parts outside the CDR3, the full variable domain is DTGVSQNPRHKITKRGQNVTFRCDPISEHNRLYWYRQTLGQGPEFLTYFQNEAQLEKSRLLSDRFSAERPKGSFSTLEIQRTEQGDSAMYLCASSLRDTPQETQYFGPGTRLLVL.

This chain uses TRBV5-1 with TRBJ2-1. Germline-derived CDR1 and CDR2 are SGHRS and YFSETQ. The CDR3 spans 14 residues. CDR3 sequence reads: CASSLPPEFHEQFF.

This sequence joins TRBV24-1 and TRBJ2-1; TCRdb indicates TRBD1, and absent DNA this call remains unverified. Looked up from germline, CDR1 is KGHDR and CDR2 is SFDVKD. This CDR3 region has 15 residues. The CDR3 region is CATSDFGASYNEQFF.

The chain combines TRBV20-1 with TRBJ1-5; the D call from TCRdb, TRBD1, cannot be confirmed without DNA. Germline values: CDR1 DFQATT, CDR2 SNEGSKA (reference sequence). The CDR3 is 15 residues long. CDR3 loop: CSAELQGRGNQPQHF.

The chain employs TRBV19 and TRBJ1-2. Germline CDR1 and CDR2: LNHDA and SQIVND (reference sequence). The CDR3 totals 13 residues. Here the CDR3 reads CASSTTREVGYTF.

The V gene is TRBV6-1, the J gene TRBJ2-3; the D call from TCRdb, TRBD2, cannot be confirmed without DNA. Germline lookup yields CDR1 MNHNS and CDR2 SASEGT. The length of the CDR3 is 16 residues. The CDR3 protein is CASSPGAGGGVDTQYF.

The rearrangement links TRBV7-3 to TRBJ2-5; TCRdb's D gene call, TRBD1, goes unchecked for lack of DNA. Germline values: CDR1 SGHTA, CDR2 FQGTGA. The length of the CDR3 is 16 residues. CDR3 residues: CASSLTSGFKGETQYF. The full variable domain, with the rest looked up from reference TRBV7-3 and TRBJ2-5, is GAGVSQTPSNKVTEKGKYVELRCDPISGHTALYWYRQSLGQGPEFLIYFQGTGAADDSGLPNDRFFAVRPEGSVSTLKIQRTERGDSAVYLCASSLTSGFKGETQYFGPGTRLLVL.

V and J are TRBV20-1 and TRBJ2-4; absent DNA, TCRdb's TRBD2 call cannot be checked. The CDR3 contains 15 residues. In germline, CDR1 is DFQATT, CDR2 SNEGSKA (reference sequence). The CDR3 sequence is CSATLAVKAKNMQYF.

This chain links TRBV20-1 with TRBJ1-1. This CDR3 has 12 residues. CDR1 is DFQATT and CDR2 is SNEGSKA in the germline V gene (reference sequence). This CDR3 is CSATDRNTEAFF.

The rearrangement joins TRBV5-5 to TRBJ2-2. The CDR3 sequence is 16 residues long. CDR1 is SGHKS and CDR2 is YYEKEE in the germline V gene (reference sequence). Here the CDR3 reads CASSLGQISNTGELFF.

This sequence joins TRBV19 and TRBJ2-7. The CDR3 is 13 residues long. Germline CDR1 LNHDA, CDR2 SQIVND (reference sequence). CDR3 residues: CASSMWLSYEQYF.

CDR3: CASSLRQGAYEQYF. This chain connects TRBV28 to TRBJ2-7; TCRdb proposes TRBD1, but this gene call is untestable without DNA. This CDR3 comprises 14 residues. In germline, CDR1 is MDHEN, CDR2 SYDVKM.

This chain links TRBV7-6 with TRBJ2-5; TCRdb selects TRBD2, and the lack of DNA leaves this call unchecked. The CDR3 runs to 19 residues. CDR1 is SGHVS, CDR2 FNYEAQ, per germline. The CDR3: CASSLGITGASGSLETQYF.

The chain combines TRBV6-1 with TRBJ2-7; TCRdb picks TRBD1, but there is no DNA to check that call. The CDR3 is 16 amino acids. Germline V lookup: CDR1 MNHNS, CDR2 SASEGT. CDR3: CASSAQPGNDGYEQYF.

The chain joins TRBV30 to TRBJ1-1. Germline V gene lookup returns CDR1 GTSNPN and CDR2 SVGIG (reference sequence). CDR3 size: 13 residues. The CDR3: CAWSIDSGTSVFF.

The CDR3: CASSLAGTGHFF. V and J are TRBV5-1 and TRBJ1-1. Germline CDR1 SGHRS, CDR2 YFSETQ. This CDR3 spans 12 amino acids.